Listed below are T cell receptor beta chains from one sample, sequenced in a study of blood T cell repertoires in COVID-19. Profiling relied on immunoSEQ multiplex PCR, and the TCRdb table lists in-frame clones only, not all of them. Here the sample spans hundreds of thousands of clones, roughly 84% being singletons. Sequenced sample: peripheral blood. The receptors were gathered from a man younger than 45 with active or convalescent COVID-19. CDR3s include the opening cysteine and the closing phenylalanine or tryptophan. Fields, in order: J gene, V gene, CDR3 protein.

J: TRBJ2-2
V: TRBV2
CDR3: CASSLDTGELFF

J: TRBJ1-2
V: TRBV19
CDR3: CASSIGYGYTF

J: TRBJ1-4
V: TRBV7-2
CDR3: CASSLRGSGGPGEKLFF

J: TRBJ1-1
V: TRBV6-1
CDR3: CASSEGPRIAEAFF

J: TRBJ1-2
V: TRBV2
CDR3: CASIQGATNYGYTF

J: TRBJ2-5
V: TRBV18
CDR3: CASSLDRRGTQYF

J: TRBJ2-2
V: TRBV5-1
CDR3: CASSLGAGSTGELFF

J: TRBJ2-5
V: TRBV19
CDR3: CASSPRAGETQYF

J: TRBJ2-2
V: TRBV5-1
CDR3: CASSPLGLAGLNTGELFF

J: TRBJ2-5
V: TRBV5-1
CDR3: CASNVGGQETQYF

J: TRBJ2-1
V: TRBV5-4
CDR3: CASSLSGTSYNEQFF

J: TRBJ1-6
V: TRBV6-1
CDR3: CASSPSDRLNSPLHF

J: TRBJ2-1
V: TRBV15
CDR3: CATSARGTYNEQFF

J: TRBJ2-5
V: TRBV3-1/TRBV3-2
CDR3: CASSLIAGGQETQYF

J: TRBJ2-5
V: TRBV5-4
CDR3: CASSLGQRGSRGETQYF

J: TRBJ2-3
V: TRBV11-2
CDR3: CASSAQRQGTDTQYF

J: TRBJ1-4
V: TRBV28
CDR3: CASSFRSLNEKLFF

J: TRBJ1-2
V: TRBV21-1
CDR3: CASSKGSGQTNYGYTF

J: TRBJ2-5
V: TRBV30
CDR3: CACQGSETQYF

J: TRBJ2-5
V: TRBV7-9
CDR3: CASSSLSETQYF

J: TRBJ1-2
V: TRBV29-1
CDR3: CSVEDLRRGYGYTF

J: TRBJ2-2
V: TRBV7-9
CDR3: CASSPDTSGGHTGELFF

J: TRBJ2-6
V: TRBV2
CDR3: CASTGTGGSGANVLTF

J: TRBJ1-5
V: TRBV6-5
CDR3: CASSPGLWGNQPQHF

J: TRBJ1-6
V: TRBV2
CDR3: CASRTDNYNSPLHF

J: TRBJ2-1
V: TRBV5-6
CDR3: CASTSLRGNEQFF

J: TRBJ2-3
V: TRBV6-5
CDR3: CASSSETLASDTQYF

J: TRBJ2-1
V: TRBV6-4
CDR3: CASSGQGVYYYNEQFF

J: TRBJ2-7
V: TRBV6-2/TRBV6-3
CDR3: CASSYRSLEQYF

J: TRBJ2-2
V: TRBV11-3
CDR3: CASSPRWTGELFF

J: TRBJ1-5
V: TRBV4-2
CDR3: CASSQARGGNQPQHF

J: TRBJ1-2
V: TRBV9
CDR3: CASSVEPTGAYDGYTF

J: TRBJ2-2
V: TRBV19
CDR3: CASMRQGGTGELFF

J: TRBJ2-2
V: TRBV4-3
CDR3: CASSSSGTGYTGELFF

J: TRBJ2-2
V: TRBV6-2/TRBV6-3
CDR3: CASSYRGSTGELFF

J: TRBJ1-5
V: TRBV5-3
CDR3: CARSTGDSNQPQHF